The 32 T cell receptor beta chains below were found in one sample sequenced in a study of blood T cell repertoires in COVID-19. Clones were sequenced by immunoSEQ multiplex PCR, and TCRdb holds only the in-frame ones, with some missing. The data contain about 87,000 clones, 75% of them singletons. The sequenced sample consisted of peripheral blood. Receptors originate from a woman between 50 and 59 years old with acute or convalescent COVID-19.

The rearrangement links TRBV5-5 to TRBJ1-5; D gene ambiguous. V lost 0 bases and J lost 3, with 7 bases in between. This CDR3 is built from 14 residues. Germline values: CDR1 SGHKS, CDR2 YYEKEE (reference sequence). The CDR3 sequence: CASSLGALNQPQHF. In nucleotides, the CDR3 is TGTGCCAGCAGCTTGGGGGCTCTCAATCAGCCCCAGCATTTT.

This sequence joins TRBV7-9 and TRBJ1-1; D perhaps matches TRBD1 (5 bases). Germline V gene sequence: CDR1 SEHNR, CDR2 FQNEAQ (reference sequence). The CDR3 sequence is 14 residues long. Trimming left V 5 bases short and J 6 bases short, with 16 bases between. The CDR3 DNA follows: TGTGCCAGCAGCCGTACTGACCCGGGGGCTGAAGCTTTCTTT. Protein sequence: CASSRTDPGAEAFF. The full variable domain, its missing parts supplied by reference TRBV7-9 and TRBJ1-1, is DTGVSQNPRHKITKRGQNVTFRCDPISEHNRLYWYRQTLGQGPEFLTYFQNEAQLEKSRLLSDRFSAERPKGSFSTLEIQRTEQGDSAMYLCASSRTDPGAEAFFGQGTRLTVV.

The chain recombines TRBV5-6 with TRBJ2-3; maybe TRBD2 (5 bases). The CDR3 runs 16 residues. Per germline, CDR1 SGHDT and CDR2 YYEEEE. Trimming removed 0 bases from V and 0 bases from J, with 11 bases in between. CDR3 DNA: TGTGCCAGCAGCTTGGTGGACTCCTTTAGCACAGATACGCAGTATTTT. This codes for CASSLVDSFSTDTQYF.

The V gene is TRBV27, the J gene TRBJ1-6; D might be TRBD1 (5 bases). The CDR3 has 17 amino acids. The V and J ends lost 3 bases and 0 bases respectively, with 12 bases between them. In germline, CDR1 is MNHEY, CDR2 SMNVEV (reference sequence). CDR3 nucleotide sequence: TGTGCCAGCAGTTTGGGGGAGGGTAGCTCCTATAATTCACCCCTCCACTTT. Encoded protein: CASSLGEGSSYNSPLHF.

This chain links TRBV7-9 with TRBJ2-3; 7 bases line up with TRBD2. The trim removed 4 bases at V and 1 base at J, leaving 2 bases unmatched. Germline-derived CDR1 and CDR2 are SEHNR and FQNEAQ (reference sequence). CDR3 length: 14 amino acids. The CDR3 spells CASSYTSGTDTQYF. In DNA form, the CDR3 reads TGTGCCAGCAGCTATACTAGCGGCACAGATACGCAGTATTTT.

V gene TRBV28 combines with J gene TRBJ1-1; 9 nucleotides agree with TRBD1. The V and J ends lost 6 bases and 3 bases, in that order; junction bases with no gene match: 8. This CDR3 is 15 amino acids long. CDR1 and CDR2 (germline): MDHEN, SYDVKM. The CDR3 nucleotides are TGTGCCAGCAGCCCCCCCCGGACAGGGGACACTGAAGCTTTCTTT. The encoded protein is CASSPPRTGDTEAFF.

The V gene is TRBV24-1, the J gene TRBJ2-3; D gene unclear. This CDR3 region has 15 residues. Trimming left V 5 bases short and J 8 bases short, with 19 bases between. Germline V gene sequence: CDR1 KGHDR, CDR2 SFDVKD. The CDR3 loop is CATSGAYPSMGTQYF. The DNA of the CDR3 is TGTGCCACCAGTGGGGCCTACCCGAGCATGGGTACGCAGTATTTT.

This clone showed up just a few times. This CDR3 is also generated by other DNA sequences in the sample. The chain couples TRBV3-1 (or the pseudogene TRBV3-2) to TRBJ1-5; D is ambiguous. In germline, CDR1 is LGHDT, CDR2 YNNKEL (reference sequence). The V end was cut by 0 bases, the J end by 3 bases, with 3 bases between. This CDR3 region has 13 residues. The chain's CDR3 is CASSQDLNQPQHF. Here the CDR3 DNA reads TGTGCCAGCAGCCAAGATCTCAATCAGCCCCAGCATTTT.

The chain uses TRBV29-1 and TRBJ1-2, with a weak D call TRBD1 (6 bases). Trimming shortened V by 7 bases and J by 4 bases, and 16 bases separated the two germline ends. This CDR3 comprises 13 residues. Germline CDR1 and CDR2: SQVTM and ANQGSEA. The CDR3 loop is CSARRGRGYGYTF. The CDR3 bases are TGCAGCGCTAGAAGGGGCAGGGGCTATGGCTACACCTTC.

The chain uses TRBV6-5 and TRBJ1-4, with D uncertain. This CDR3 is built from 14 residues. Germline loops: CDR1 MNHEY, CDR2 SVGAGI. V was shortened by 10 bases and J by 6 bases, with 18 bases between the two germline ends. CDR3 bases: TGTGCCACCGACACGGGAGGAGTCTATGAAAAACTGTTTTTT. This sequence encodes CATDTGGVYEKLFF.

This chain connects TRBV27 to TRBJ2-7; a possible D gene is TRBD1 (6 bases). Germline CDR1 and CDR2: MNHEY and SMNVEV (reference sequence). Trimming removed 7 bases from V and 4 bases from J, with 14 bases in between. The CDR3 runs 13 residues. This CDR3 reads CASKGHRGYEQYF. CDR3 coding DNA: TGTGCCAGCAAGGGACACCGGGGATACGAGCAGTACTTC.

CDR3 sequence reads: CASSTGQGNTIYF. CDR3 DNA sequence: TGTGCCAGCAGCACGGGACAGGGAAACACCATATATTTT. The chain employs TRBV7-9 and TRBJ1-3; 7 bases match TRBD1. The CDR3 is 13 residues long. Germline lookup yields CDR1 SEHNR and CDR2 FQNEAQ (reference sequence). With V trimmed by 5 bases and J by 4 bases, 2 bases remained unmatched.

This sequence joins TRBV18 and TRBJ2-5; 9 positions match TRBD2. V gave up 3 bases and J gave up 3 bases; unmatched junction bases: 11. The length of the CDR3 is 17 residues. CDR1 KGHSH and CDR2 LQKENI come from the germline V gene. Here the CDR3 DNA reads TGTGCCAGCTCACCCCTTTGGCTAGCGGGGCGAGAAGAGACCCAGTACTTC. This gives the protein CASSPLWLAGREETQYF. The full variable domain, completed using reference TRBV18 and TRBJ2-5, is NAGVMQNPRHLVRRRGQEARLRCSPMKGHSHVYWYRQLPEEGLKFMVYLQKENIIDESGMPKERFSAEFPKEGPSILRIQQVVRGDSAAYFCASSPLWLAGREETQYFGPGTRLLVL.

The genes are TRBV2 and TRBJ1-2; D call uncertain. V lost 7 bases, J lost 1 base, and 10 bases lay in between. Germline V gene lookup returns CDR1 SNHLY and CDR2 FYNNEI. The CDR3 is made up of 13 amino acids. The CDR3 nucleotides are TGTGCCAGCATTCGGCAGGTTAACTATGGCTACACCTTC. It translates to CASIRQVNYGYTF.

The rearrangement uses TRBV9 and TRBJ2-2; weak D call: TRBD2 (6 bases). The CDR3 extends over 16 amino acids. V lost 0 bases and J lost 5, with 14 bases in between. Germline loops: CDR1 SGDLS, CDR2 YYNGEE. DNA for the CDR3: TGTGCCAGCAGCGTAGATGGTCGGGGGAGGACCGGGGAGCTGTTTTTT. Amino acids: CASSVDGRGRTGELFF.

The chain employs TRBV7-2 and TRBJ2-3, with TRBD2 identical over 13 bases. This CDR3 region has 15 residues. CDR1 SGHTA and CDR2 FQGNSA come from the germline V gene. After removal of 5 bases from V and 8 bases from J, the junction contained 7 bases not matched to a gene. In DNA form, the CDR3 reads TGTGCCAGCAGCCCCGGGACTAGCGGGGTCGGTACGCAGTATTTT. It yields the protein CASSPGTSGVGTQYF.

In its sample, this clone was seen a few times. This rearrangement joins TRBV10-3 to TRBJ1-2; 7 nucleotides align to TRBD1. The germline CDR1 and CDR2 sequences are ENHRY and SYGVKD. The CDR3 length is 14 residues. V was pared by 6 bases and J by 4 bases, with 8 bases of the junction left unmatched. CDR3 residues: CAISPDRDSYGYTF. CDR3 in DNA: TGTGCCATCAGCCCCGACAGGGATTCCTATGGCTACACCTTC.

The V and J genes are TRBV6-6 and TRBJ1-1; the match to TRBD1 covers 8 bases. The junction had 8 bases not matched to a gene; V was cut back by 5 bases and J by 12 bases. Looked up from germline, CDR1 is MNHNY and CDR2 is SVGAGI (reference sequence). CDR3 length: 12 residues. The DNA for the CDR3 is TGTGCCAGCAGTCCGACAGGGGTTGCGCCTTTCTTT. Protein product: CASSPTGVAPFF.

This chain links TRBV21-1 with TRBJ1-1; the DNA was not used to check the table's D call, TRBD1. TRBV21-1 is assigned pseudogene status. This CDR3 spans 17 amino acids. In nucleotides, the CDR3 is TGTGCCAGCAGCAAAATGGGACAGGGGGCTGAAGTAGGTGAAGCTTTCTTT. It is translated as CASSKMGQGAEVGEAFF.

This clone was recorded once. The V call is TRBV7-8, the J call TRBJ2-7; TRBD2 matches 7 bases. V lost 2 bases and J lost 0; bases outside the gene matches: 7. The CDR3 runs to 16 residues. Germline CDR1 and CDR2: SGHVS and FQNEAQ. DNA of the CDR3: TGTGCCAGCAGCTTATGGCCTAGCGGCAGCTCCTACGAGCAGTACTTC. Translation gives CASSLWPSGSSYEQYF.

The genes are TRBV29-1 and TRBJ2-5; TRBD2 matches at 7 bases. The CDR3 spans 12 residues. CDR1 and CDR2 from the germline V gene are SQVTM and ANQGSEA. V shed 4 bases, J shed 5 bases, and the junction held 4 bases outside the gene matches. CDR3: CSVVWGGETQYF. The DNA of the CDR3 is TGCAGCGTTGTCTGGGGAGGGGAGACCCAGTACTTC.

The chain has TRBV24-1 and TRBJ1-4; tentatively, D is TRBD1 (5 bases). The V and J ends lost 4 bases and 4 bases respectively, with 6 bases between them. The CDR3 length is 13 residues. CDR1 and CDR2 (germline): KGHDR, SFDVKD. The DNA of the CDR3 is TGTGCCACCAGTGACGGGGGTAATGAAAAACTGTTTTTT. Protein sequence: CATSDGGNEKLFF.

The CDR3 coding sequence is TGTGCCTGCCGAGGAATTACAGGGAATTCGGCCGGGGAGCTGTTTTTT. It encodes CACRGITGNSAGELFF. The chain recombines TRBV30 with TRBJ2-2; a weak D match, TRBD1 (6 bases). This CDR3 has 16 residues. Germline-derived CDR1 and CDR2 are GTSNPN and SVGIG (reference sequence). V dropped 6 bases and J dropped 6 bases, with 23 bases sitting between them.

The rearrangement joins TRBV2 to TRBJ1-1; D unclear. Germline lookup yields CDR1 SNHLY and CDR2 FYNNEI. This CDR3 spans 17 amino acids. V was clipped by 6 bases and J by 8 bases, with 28 bases between them. CDR3 protein: CASSPPGGGRGQLEAFF. The DNA for the CDR3 is TGTGCCAGCAGCCCCCCCGGAGGCGGACGCGGGCAATTAGAAGCTTTCTTT.

The chain's CDR3 is CASSGDRGEKLFF. CDR3 bases: TGTGCCAGCAGTGGGGACAGGGGTGAAAAACTGTTTTTT. This chain connects TRBV2 to TRBJ1-4; 10 positions agree with TRBD1. Trimming cost V 4 bases and J 7 bases; bases outside gene matches: 0. The CDR3 spans 13 residues. From germline, CDR1 is SNHLY and CDR2 FYNNEI.

The CDR3: CASSVEQGGSPLHF. The CDR3, as DNA: TGTGCCAGCAGCGTAGAACAGGGGGGTTCACCCCTCCACTTT. The chain combines TRBV9 with TRBJ1-6; 8 nucleotides agree with TRBD1. This CDR3 is built from 14 residues. Trimming cost V 0 bases and J 9 bases; bases outside gene matches: 2. CDR1 SGDLS and CDR2 YYNGEE come from the germline V gene.

The V and J genes are TRBV24-1 and TRBJ2-3, with D possibly being TRBD1 (5 bases). CDR3 length equals 14 residues. Germline CDR1 and CDR2: KGHDR and SFDVKD. V lost 4 bases and J lost 0, with 7 bases in between. CDR3 DNA sequence: TGTGCCACCAGTGAGTGGGGCAGCACAGATACGCAGTATTTT. This encodes CATSEWGSTDTQYF.

The CDR3 protein is CASSQGMGGTGYGYTF. For the CDR3, the DNA is TGCGCCAGCAGCCAAGGAATGGGGGGAACTGGCTATGGCTACACCTTC. The rearrangement links TRBV4-1 to TRBJ1-2, with D possibly matching TRBD1 (5 bases). Germline assignment: CDR1 MGHRA and CDR2 YSYEKL. V was trimmed by 1 base and J by 4 bases, leaving 16 bases between them. The CDR3 length is 16 residues.

This sequence joins TRBV28 and TRBJ2-2; weak D call: TRBD1 (5 bases). V shed 5 bases and J shed 4 bases, with 14 bases lying between them. The CDR3 is 15 residues long. CDR1 MDHEN and CDR2 SYDVKM come from the germline V gene. The CDR3 is CASSTRAPGTGELFF. The DNA for the CDR3 is TGTGCCAGCAGTACCAGGGCCCCGGGCACCGGGGAGCTGTTTTTT.

This clone was counted between two and nine times. The CDR3 DNA follows: TGTGCCAGCAGCCAAGGTCGTGGGGACAGGGCCGGAGTCTATAGCAATCAGCCCCAGCATTTT. This codes for CASSQGRGDRAGVYSNQPQHF. This chain uses TRBV14 with TRBJ1-5; the match to TRBD1 covers 9 bases. The CDR3 is made up of 21 amino acids. Trimming cost V 1 base and J 0 bases; bases outside gene matches: 16. The germline gives CDR1 SGHDN, CDR2 FVKESK.

CDR3 coding DNA: TGTGCCTGGAGTGGGGGCAGCTCCTACGAGCAGTACTTC. Amino acid sequence: CAWSGGSSYEQYF. The chain employs TRBV30 and TRBJ2-7; D may be TRBD1 (5 bases). Germline CDR1 is GTSNPN and CDR2 is SVGIG (reference sequence). The CDR3 extends over 13 amino acids. The V end lost 1 base, the J end lost 0 bases, and 7 bases lay between the germline ends.

V gene TRBV7-2 combines with J gene TRBJ2-7; D remains unclear. Trimming took 0 bases from V and 4 from J, leaving 7 bases between them. CDR1 is SGHTA and CDR2 is FQGNSA in the germline V gene. CDR3 size: 13 residues. The CDR3 reads CASSLASRYEQYF. The CDR3 region has the DNA TGTGCCAGCAGCTTAGCATCACGGTACGAGCAGTACTTC.